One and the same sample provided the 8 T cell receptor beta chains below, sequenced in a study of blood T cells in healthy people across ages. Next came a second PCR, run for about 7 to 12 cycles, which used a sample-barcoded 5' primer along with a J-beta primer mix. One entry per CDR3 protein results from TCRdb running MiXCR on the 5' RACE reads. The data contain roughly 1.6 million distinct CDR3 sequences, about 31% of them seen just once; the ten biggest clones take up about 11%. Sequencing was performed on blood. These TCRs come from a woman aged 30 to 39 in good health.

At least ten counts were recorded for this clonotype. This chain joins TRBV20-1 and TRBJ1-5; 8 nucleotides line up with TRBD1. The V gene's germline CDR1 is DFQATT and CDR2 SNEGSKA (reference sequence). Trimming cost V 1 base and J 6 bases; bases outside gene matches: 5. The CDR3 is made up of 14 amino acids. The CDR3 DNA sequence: TGCAGTGCTAGAGGGACAGGGTCGGGTCAGCCCCAGCATTTT. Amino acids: CSARGTGSGQPQHF.

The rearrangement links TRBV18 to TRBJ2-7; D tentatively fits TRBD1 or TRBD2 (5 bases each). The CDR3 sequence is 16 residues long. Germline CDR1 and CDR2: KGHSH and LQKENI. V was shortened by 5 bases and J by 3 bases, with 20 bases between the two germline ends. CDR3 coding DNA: TGTGCCAGCTCAACGTCCGTGGGACGAGCAGTCTACGAGCAGTACTTC. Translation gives CASSTSVGRAVYEQYF.

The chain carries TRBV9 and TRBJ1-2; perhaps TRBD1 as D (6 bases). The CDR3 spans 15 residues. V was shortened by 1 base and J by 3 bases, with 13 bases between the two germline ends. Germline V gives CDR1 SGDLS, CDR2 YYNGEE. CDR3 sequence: CASSVSRGIDYGYTF. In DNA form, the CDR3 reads TGTGCCAGCAGCGTATCTAGGGGGATTGACTATGGCTACACCTTC.

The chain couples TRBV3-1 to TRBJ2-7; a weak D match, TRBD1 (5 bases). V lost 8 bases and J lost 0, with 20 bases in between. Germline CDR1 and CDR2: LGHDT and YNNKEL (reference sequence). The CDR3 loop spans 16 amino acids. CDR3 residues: CASPPMIVRGSYEQYF. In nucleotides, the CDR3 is TGTGCCAGCCCCCCAATGATCGTTAGGGGCTCCTACGAGCAGTACTTC.

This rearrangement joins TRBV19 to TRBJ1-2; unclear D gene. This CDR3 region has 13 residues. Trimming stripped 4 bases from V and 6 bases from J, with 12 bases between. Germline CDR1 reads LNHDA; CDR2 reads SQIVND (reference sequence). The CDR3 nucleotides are TGTGCCAGTAGTACCCACCTTGACAATGGCTACACCTTC. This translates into CASSTHLDNGYTF.

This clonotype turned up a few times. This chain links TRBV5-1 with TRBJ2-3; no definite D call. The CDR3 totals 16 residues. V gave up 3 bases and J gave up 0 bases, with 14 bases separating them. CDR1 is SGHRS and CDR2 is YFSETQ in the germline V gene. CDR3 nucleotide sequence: TGCGCCAGCAGCTCCCTGGGGTGGGGTAGCACAGATACGCAGTATTTT. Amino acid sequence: CASSSLGWGSTDTQYF.

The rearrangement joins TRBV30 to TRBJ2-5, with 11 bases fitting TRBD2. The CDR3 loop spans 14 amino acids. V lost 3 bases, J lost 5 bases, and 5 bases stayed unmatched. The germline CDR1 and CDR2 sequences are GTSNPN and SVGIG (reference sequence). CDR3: CAWRTSGARETQYF. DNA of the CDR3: TGTGCCTGGAGGACTAGCGGGGCACGGGAGACCCAGTACTTC.

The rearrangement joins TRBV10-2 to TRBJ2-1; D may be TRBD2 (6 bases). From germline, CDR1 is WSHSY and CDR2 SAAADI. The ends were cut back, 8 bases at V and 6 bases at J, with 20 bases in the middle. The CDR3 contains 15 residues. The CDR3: CASLLGGKGGNEQFF. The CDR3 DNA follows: TGCGCCAGCCTCCTGGGGGGAAAGGGAGGCAATGAGCAGTTCTTC.